The 27 T cell receptor beta chains below were found in one sample sequenced in a study of brain metastases from non-small cell lung cancer. Here immunoSEQ multiplex PCR was the method, and the copy in TCRdb shows in-frame clones only, minus some. The sample holds over a thousand clones, 70% to 90% seen once. Sequenced material: primary lung tumor tissue. These receptors were obtained from a donor at least 40 years old with non-small cell lung cancer.

This clone came up once. This chain connects TRBV6-4 to TRBJ1-5; no clear D gene. Germline lookup yields CDR1 MRHNA and CDR2 SNTAGT. Trimming took 4 bases from V and 6 from J, leaving 10 bases between them. The CDR3 has 13 residues. CDR3 residues: CASSGAAGQPQHF. The CDR3 region has the DNA TGTGCCAGCAGTGGGGCCGCGGGTCAGCCCCAGCATTTT.

The rearrangement joins TRBV3-1 (or the pseudogene TRBV3-2) to TRBJ1-6; D perhaps matches TRBD1 (6 bases). This CDR3 is 15 amino acids long. In germline, CDR1 is LGHDT, CDR2 YNNKEL (reference sequence). Trimming left V 1 base short and J 11 bases short, with 15 bases between. CDR3 bases: TGTGCCAGCAGCCAAGTACGGGAGGGGGGACCACCCCTCCACTTT. Translating gives CASSQVREGGPPLHF.

V and J are TRBV18 and TRBJ2-7; the D gene is possibly TRBD1 (6 bases). Per germline, CDR1 KGHSH and CDR2 LQKENI. Trimming removed 3 bases from V and 5 bases from J, with 11 bases in between. The CDR3 has 13 amino acids. The CDR3 DNA reads as TGTGCCAGCTCACCGCCAGGGGCCCACGAGCAGTACTTC. The encoded protein is CASSPPGAHEQYF.

A remark on this clone: The germline gene is not matched at one end of the junction; a read error may be the cause. This chain connects TRBV6-5 to TRBJ2-7, with D perhaps being TRBD1 or TRBD2 (5 bases each). Germline lookup yields CDR1 MNHEY and CDR2 SVGAGI. The CDR3 loop spans 16 amino acids. The CDR3 DNA sequence: TGTGCCAGCAATTACACTTGGCAGACAGCCGACTACGAGCAATACTTC. As protein: CASNYTWQTADYEQYF.

About this clone itself: At the DNA level, this CDR3 is encoded by other sequences in the same sample as well. V and J are TRBV28 and TRBJ1-4, with 9 bases aligning to TRBD1. This CDR3 comprises 18 residues. Germline trimming cut 5 bases from V and 5 bases from J; bases unmatched to any gene: 15. CDR1 is MDHEN, CDR2 SYDVKM, per germline. CDR3 in DNA: TGTGCCAGCAGTCTCCGGGACAGGGTCTTTTTGGCCAATGAAAAACTGTTTTTT. Protein sequence: CASSLRDRVFLANEKLFF.

The chain carries TRBV6-2 or TRBV6-3 and TRBJ1-1; TRBD1 might be the D (6 bases). Germline lookup yields CDR1 MNHEY and CDR2 SVGEGT. Deletions cut 3 bases from V and 5 bases from J, with 13 bases between. This CDR3 region has 14 residues. CDR3 bases: TGTGCCAGCAGTTATACAGGGAGATTTACTGAAGCTTTCTTT. Protein: CASSYTGRFTEAFF.

J is TRBJ2-7 and V is TRBV6-5; D may be TRBD1 (6 bases). Germline V gives CDR1 MNHEY, CDR2 SVGAGI. Trimming removed 0 bases at V and 4 bases at J, with 13 bases between. The CDR3 is 15 amino acids. The CDR3 DNA reads TGTGCCAGCAGTTACTCAACGGACAGTACTTACGAGCAGTACTTC. As protein: CASSYSTDSTYEQYF.

V is TRBV2 and J is TRBJ1-6; D is unresolved. Germline V gives CDR1 SNHLY, CDR2 FYNNEI. This CDR3 is built from 12 residues. Trimming took 8 bases from V and 7 from J, leaving 9 bases between them. The CDR3 here is CASDRENSPLHF. The CDR3 nucleotides are TGTGCCAGCGATCGGGAGAATTCACCCCTCCACTTT. The full variable domain, completed using reference TRBV2 and TRBJ1-6, is EPEVTQTPSHQVTQMGQEVILRCVPISNHLYFYWYRQILGQKVEFLVSFYNNEISEKSEIFDDQFSVERPDGSNFTLKIRSTKLEDSAMYFCASDRENSPLHFGNGTRLTVT.

The V and J genes are TRBV5-1 and TRBJ2-5, with D perhaps matching TRBD2 (5 bases). CDR3 length: 16 residues. V dropped 0 bases and J dropped 1 base, with 13 bases sitting between them. Germline lookup yields CDR1 SGHRS and CDR2 YFSETQ. In nucleotides, the CDR3 is TGCGCCAGCAGCTTGGCTAGCTTCGGGTTCCAAGAGACCCAGTACTTC. Encoded protein: CASSLASFGFQETQYF.

This sequence joins TRBV28 and TRBJ1-2; D possibly corresponds to TRBD1 (5 bases). In germline, CDR1 is MDHEN, CDR2 SYDVKM. The length of the CDR3 is 14 residues. V was clipped by 6 bases and J by 4 bases, with 15 bases between them. This chain's CDR3 is CASRSQGVRYGYTF. The CDR3 bases are TGTGCCAGCAGATCTCAGGGTGTCCGCTATGGCTACACCTTC.

This clone was picked up a small number of times. This chain links TRBV5-6 with TRBJ2-5; tentative D call: TRBD1 (6 bases). Trimming took 1 base from V and 5 from J, leaving 15 bases between them. This CDR3 contains 15 residues. Germline V gives CDR1 SGHDT, CDR2 YYEEEE. The CDR3 region has the DNA TGTGCCAGCAGCTTGTTAACAGGGCTGGGGGAGACCCAGTACTTC. Its translation: CASSLLTGLGETQYF.

This rearrangement joins TRBV4-3 to TRBJ2-7, with 8 bases fitting TRBD2. In germline, CDR1 is LGHNA, CDR2 YSLEER. The CDR3 consists of 16 residues. V trimming: 4 bases; J trimming: 4 bases; junction bases outside the gene matches: 12. CDR3 amino acids: CASSPILGLAIYEQYF. CDR3 bases: TGCGCCAGCAGCCCCATCTTAGGACTAGCTATATACGAGCAGTACTTC.

CDR3 nucleotide sequence: TGCGCCAGCAGCCAAGACAGGGGGCGGGAAAAACTGTTTTTT. Protein: CASSQDRGREKLFF. V and J are TRBV4-3 and TRBJ1-4; TRBD1 matches at 8 bases. The germline gives CDR1 LGHNA, CDR2 YSLEER. J gave up 8 bases and V 0 bases, and 2 bases lay outside the gene matches. The CDR3 spans 14 residues.

The rearrangement links TRBV5-6 to TRBJ1-2; perhaps TRBD1 as D (5 bases). The CDR3 is made up of 15 amino acids. Trimming took 0 bases from V and 7 from J, leaving 16 bases between them. The V gene's germline CDR1 is SGHDT and CDR2 YYEEEE. CDR3 sequence reads: CASSLADRYYFGYTF. CDR3 bases: TGTGCCAGCAGCTTGGCTGACAGATACTACTTTGGCTACACCTTC.

This chain joins TRBV7-9 and TRBJ1-1; no clear D gene. Trimming removed 7 bases from V and 6 bases from J, with 9 bases in between. The CDR3 is 11 residues long. The V gene's germline CDR1 is SEHNR and CDR2 FQNEAQ (reference sequence). The CDR3 protein is CASTDAAEAFF. DNA of the CDR3: TGTGCCAGCACCGACGCCGCTGAAGCTTTCTTT. The entire variable domain, with the rest obtained from reference TRBV7-9 and TRBJ1-1, is as follows: DTGVSQNPRHKITKRGQNVTFRCDPISEHNRLYWYRQTLGQGPEFLTYFQNEAQLEKSRLLSDRFSAERPKGSFSTLEIQRTEQGDSAMYLCASTDAAEAFFGQGTRLTVV.

V and J are TRBV5-1 and TRBJ1-1; a weak D match, TRBD1 (6 bases). The CDR3 runs to 14 residues. The V gene's germline CDR1 is SGHRS and CDR2 YFSETQ. V lost 0 bases and J lost 1, with 7 bases in between. The CDR3 bases are TGCGCCAGCAGCTTGGTAGGGGGGAACACTGAAGCTTTCTTT. This sequence encodes CASSLVGGNTEAFF.

The V gene is TRBV29-1, the J gene TRBJ2-3; either TRBD1 or TRBD2 may supply D (6 bases each). CDR3 length: 13 amino acids. Trimming shortened V by 6 bases and J by 6 bases, and 16 bases separated the two germline ends. CDR1 is SQVTM and CDR2 is ANQGSEA in the germline V gene. The CDR3: CSVRGGLGDTQYF. CDR3 in DNA: TGCAGCGTGAGAGGGGGGCTAGGGGATACGCAGTATTTT.

The chain has TRBV27 and TRBJ1-5, with D unresolved. Germline V gene sequence: CDR1 MNHEY, CDR2 SMNVEV (reference sequence). The CDR3 extends over 14 amino acids. Trimming shortened V by 5 bases and J by 0 bases, and 8 bases separated the two germline ends. The CDR3, as DNA: TGTGCCAGCAGTCTTGGACGTAGCAATCAGCCCCAGCATTTT. Its protein is CASSLGRSNQPQHF.

This sequence joins TRBV28 and TRBJ2-7; no definite D call. The CDR3 has 14 residues. The V gene lost 6 bases and the J gene lost 0 bases, with 12 bases spanning the gap. The germline gives CDR1 MDHEN, CDR2 SYDVKM. The DNA of the CDR3 is TGTGCCAGCAGACGTGACTGGAGCTCCTACGAGCAGTACTTC. It encodes CASRRDWSSYEQYF.

The rearrangement joins TRBV5-5 to TRBJ1-1; D might be TRBD1 (6 bases). The V and J ends lost 4 bases and 1 base respectively, with 14 bases between them. The length of the CDR3 is 15 residues. CDR1 is SGHKS, CDR2 YYEKEE, per germline (reference sequence). In nucleotides, the CDR3 is TGTGCCAGCAGCCCCCGACTGGGACAGAACACTGAAGCTTTCTTT. Its protein product is CASSPRLGQNTEAFF. Drawing the rest from reference TRBV5-5 and TRBJ1-1, the complete variable domain is DAGVTQSPTHLIKTRGQQVTLRCSPISGHKSVSWYQQVLGQGPQFIFQYYEKEERGRGNFPDRFSARQFPNYSSELNVNALLLGDSALYLCASSPRLGQNTEAFFGQGTRLTVV.

This clone was counted a single time. The chain joins TRBV7-6 to TRBJ2-1, with D possibly being TRBD1 or TRBD2 (5 bases each). V lost 0 bases and J 3 bases, leaving 6 bases between the germline ends. Germline CDR1 SGHVS, CDR2 FNYEAQ. This CDR3 spans 14 amino acids. This CDR3 is CASSLAGDYNEQFF. The CDR3 nucleotides read TGTGCCAGCAGCTTAGCGGGGGACTACAATGAGCAGTTCTTC.

This rearrangement joins TRBV5-7 to TRBJ2-5, with 10 bases aligning to TRBD1. TRBV5-7 is flagged as an ORF with uncertain function. This CDR3 is 17 amino acids long. V lost 3 bases and J lost 2; bases outside the gene matches: 10. The CDR3 DNA reads TGTGCCAGCAGCTCCCCCGGGACAGGGGTAAGGCAAGAGACCCAGTACTTC. Translating gives CASSSPGTGVRQETQYF.

With regard to this clone: The same CDR3 can be traced to other DNA sequences in this sample. The chain links TRBV28 to TRBJ2-5, with 7 bases identical to TRBD1. The CDR3 extends over 14 amino acids. Germline loops: CDR1 MDHEN, CDR2 SYDVKM. V was clipped by 6 bases and J by 5 bases; unmatched bases: 9. Here the CDR3 DNA reads TGTGCCAGCAGCCGGGGACAGAGACGGGAGACCCAGTACTTC. This translates into CASSRGQRRETQYF.

The DNA for the CDR3 is TGTGCCAGCAGCTTAACAGGGACCATCTACGAGCAGTACTTC. Translation gives CASSLTGTIYEQYF. This sequence joins TRBV7-9 and TRBJ2-7; maybe TRBD1 (6 bases). V lost 2 bases and J lost 3, with 11 bases in between. CDR1 and CDR2 from the germline V gene are SEHNR and FQNEAQ (reference sequence). This CDR3 is built from 14 residues.

The V gene is TRBV5-4, the J gene TRBJ1-2; 7 bases agree with TRBD1. The CDR3 is made up of 16 amino acids. Trimming at V came to 2 bases and at J to 0 bases, leaving 7 bases not matched to a gene. Germline assignment: CDR1 SGHNT and CDR2 YYREEE (reference sequence). The CDR3 sequence is CASSFGTVITNYGYTF. CDR3 sequence (DNA): TGTGCCAGCAGCTTCGGGACAGTTATCACTAACTATGGCTACACCTTC.

The chain couples TRBV4-2 to TRBJ2-3; 7 nucleotides line up with TRBD2. With 0 bases clipped from V and 1 base from J, the junction kept 7 bases outside the gene matches. Germline V gene lookup returns CDR1 LGHNA and CDR2 YNFKEQ. The CDR3 is made up of 17 amino acids. The CDR3, as DNA: TGTGCCAGCAGCCAAGATGGGTGGGGGAGGGGCACAGATACGCAGTATTTT. Residues: CASSQDGWGRGTDTQYF.

This chain links TRBV28 with TRBJ1-3, with 7 bases matching TRBD1. The CDR3 spans 14 residues. Looked up from germline, CDR1 is MDHEN and CDR2 is SYDVKM. After removal of 6 bases from V and 0 bases from J, the junction contained 2 bases not matched to a gene. CDR3 bases: TGTGCCAGCAGGGGACAGAACTCTGGAAACACCATATATTTT. Translated, it gives CASRGQNSGNTIYF.